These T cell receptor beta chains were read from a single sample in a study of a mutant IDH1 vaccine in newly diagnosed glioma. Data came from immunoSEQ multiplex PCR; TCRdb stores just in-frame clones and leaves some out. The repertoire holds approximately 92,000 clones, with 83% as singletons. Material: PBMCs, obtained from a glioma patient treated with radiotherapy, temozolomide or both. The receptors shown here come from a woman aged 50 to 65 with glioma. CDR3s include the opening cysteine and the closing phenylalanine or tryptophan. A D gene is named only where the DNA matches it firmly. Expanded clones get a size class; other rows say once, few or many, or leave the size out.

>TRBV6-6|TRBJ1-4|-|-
CASRNDRLLNEKLFF
TGTGCCAGCAGGAACGACAGGTTACTAAATGAAAAACTGTTTTTT
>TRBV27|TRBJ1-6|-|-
CASSLFGDGNSPLHF
TGTGCCAGCAGTTTATTCGGGGACGGTAATTCACCCCTCCACTTT
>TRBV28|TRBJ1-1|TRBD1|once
CASTQGATGTGGVRAFF
TGTGCCAGCACCCAAGGCGCGACCGGGACAGGGGGCGTGAGAGCTTTCTTT
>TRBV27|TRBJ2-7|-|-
CASILRELLYEQYF
TGTGCCAGCATCTTGAGGGAACTTCTCTACGAGCAGTACTTC
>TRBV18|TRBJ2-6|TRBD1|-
CASSPPTGQVSGANVLTF
TGTGCCAGCTCACCACCGACGGGACAGGTCTCTGGGGCCAACGTCCTGACTTTC
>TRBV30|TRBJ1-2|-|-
CARLGTPGLGGYTF
TGTGCCCGCCTCGGGACCCCAGGGTTGGGCGGCTACACCTTC
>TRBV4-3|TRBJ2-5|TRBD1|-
CASSQEMGTGGAETQYF
TGCGCCAGCAGCCAAGAAATGGGGACAGGGGGCGCAGAGACCCAGTACTTC
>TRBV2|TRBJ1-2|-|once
CASSEHYGYTF
TGTGCCAGCAGTGAGCACTATGGCTACACCTTC
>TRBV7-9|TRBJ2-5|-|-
CASSVQETQYF
TGTGCCAGCAGCGTCCAAGAGACCCAGTACTTC
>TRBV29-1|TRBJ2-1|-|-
CSGDSYNEQFF
TGCAGCGGTGACAGTTACAATGAGCAGTTCTTC
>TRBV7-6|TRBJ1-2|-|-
CASSRGTGYGYTF
TGTGCCAGCAGCCGTGGGACCGGCTATGGCTACACCTTC
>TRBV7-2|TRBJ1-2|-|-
CASSSSGGGYGYTF
TGTGCCAGCAGCTCCTCGGGAGGGGGCTATGGCTACACCTTC
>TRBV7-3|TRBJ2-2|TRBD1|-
CASSLGQGTGELFF
TGTGCCAGCAGCTTAGGACAGGGCACCGGGGAGCTGTTTTTT
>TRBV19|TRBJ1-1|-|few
CASSIEGRDTEAFF
TGTGCCAGTAGTATAGAAGGGAGAGACACTGAAGCTTTCTTT
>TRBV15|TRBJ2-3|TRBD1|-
CATSTRQGPFTDTQYF
TGTGCCACCAGCACTCGACAGGGACCCTTCACAGATACGCAGTATTTT
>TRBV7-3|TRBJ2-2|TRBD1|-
CASKRTGNTGELFF
TGTGCCAGCAAACGGACAGGGAACACCGGGGAGCTGTTTTTT
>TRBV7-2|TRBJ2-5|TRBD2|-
CASSSRGGAETQYF
TGTGCCAGCAGCTCCCGCGGGGGAGCAGAGACCCAGTACTTC
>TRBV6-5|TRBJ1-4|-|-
CASRTEGGTNEKLFF
TGTGCCAGCAGGACGGAGGGTGGGACTAATGAAAAACTGTTTTTT
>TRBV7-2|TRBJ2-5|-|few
CASSPKETQYF
TGTGCCAGCAGCCCGAAGGAGACCCAGTACTTC
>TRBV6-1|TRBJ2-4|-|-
CASSDPSDIQYF
TGTGCCAGCAGTGACCCTTCCGACATTCAGTACTTC
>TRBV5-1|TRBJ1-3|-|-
CASSLEDPGNTIYF
TGCGCCAGCAGCTTGGAGGATCCTGGAAACACCATATATTTT
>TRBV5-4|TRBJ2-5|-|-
CASSLGRGARETQYF
TGTGCCAGCAGCTTGGGTCGGGGGGCGCGAGAGACCCAGTACTTC
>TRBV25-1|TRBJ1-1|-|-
CASSASLNTEAFF
TGTGCCAGCAGTGCTAGTCTGAACACTGAAGCTTTCTTT
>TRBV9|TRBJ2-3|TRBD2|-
CASSVSGGSTDTQYF
TGTGCCAGCAGCGTGAGCGGGGGGAGCACAGATACGCAGTATTTT
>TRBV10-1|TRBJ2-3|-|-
CASSEISTDTQYF
TGCGCCAGCAGTGAAATATCCACAGATACGCAGTATTTT
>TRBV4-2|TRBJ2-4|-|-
CASSQEGGRARENIQYF
TGTGCCAGCAGCCAAGAGGGCGGCAGGGCCAGAGAGAACATTCAGTACTTC
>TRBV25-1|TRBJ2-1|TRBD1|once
CASSGRTGGPHEQFF
TGTGCCAGCAGTGGGAGGACAGGGGGCCCCCATGAGCAGTTCTTC
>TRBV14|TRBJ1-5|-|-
CASRRTGNQPQHF
TGTGCCAGCAGGAGGACGGGCAATCAGCCCCAGCATTTT
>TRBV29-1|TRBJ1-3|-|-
CSVEGWGSGNTIYF
TGCAGCGTTGAGGGATGGGGCTCTGGAAACACCATATATTTT
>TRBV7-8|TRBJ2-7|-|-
CASSRGQGIEQYF
TGTGCCAGCAGCAGGGGCCAGGGAATCGAGCAGTACTTC
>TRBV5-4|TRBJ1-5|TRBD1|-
CASSEGQGSYQPQHF
TGTGCCAGCAGCGAAGGACAGGGGTCCTATCAGCCCCAGCATTTT